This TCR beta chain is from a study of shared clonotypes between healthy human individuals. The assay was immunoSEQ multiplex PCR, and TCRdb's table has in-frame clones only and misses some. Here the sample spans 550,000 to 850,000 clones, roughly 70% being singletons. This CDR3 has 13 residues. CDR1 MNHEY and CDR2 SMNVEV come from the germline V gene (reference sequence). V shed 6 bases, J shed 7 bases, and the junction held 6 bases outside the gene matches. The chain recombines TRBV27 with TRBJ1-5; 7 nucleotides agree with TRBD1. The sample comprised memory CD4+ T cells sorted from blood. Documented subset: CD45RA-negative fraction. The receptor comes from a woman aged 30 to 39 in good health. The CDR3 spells CASRKTGSQPQHF. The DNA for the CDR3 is TGTGCCAGCAGAAAGACAGGGAGCCAGCCCCAGCATTTT.